These 5 T cell receptor beta chains were all obtained from the same sample, sequenced in a study of blood T cell repertoires in COVID-19. Measured with immunoSEQ multiplex PCR; TCRdb has only the in-frame clones, and not every one. The profile covers 100,000 to 150,000 clones, with roughly 90% appearing a single time and more than 2% taken by the ten largest. Material: peripheral blood. The receptor source for this set is a man in his 70s with active COVID-19.

This chain joins TRBV4-1 and TRBJ2-7; D is perhaps TRBD2 (6 bases). Looked up from germline, CDR1 is MGHRA and CDR2 is YSYEKL. Between the trimmed V and J ends, which lost 1 base and 2 bases, there was a span of 18 bases. The length of the CDR3 is 17 residues. CDR3 bases: TGCGCCAGCAGCCAAGGGGTCCGACTAGGGAACCCCTACGAGCAGTACTTC. Translated, it gives CASSQGVRLGNPYEQYF.

This clone was seen once. The rearrangement uses TRBV4-3 and TRBJ2-7; perhaps TRBD2 as D (5 bases). Trimming removed 1 base at V and 1 base at J, with 17 bases between. The CDR3 spans 17 residues. Germline V gene data show CDR1 as LGHNA and CDR2 as YSLEER. CDR3 region: CASSQVRSASNSYEQYF. In DNA, the CDR3 is TGCGCCAGCAGCCAAGTTCGTAGCGCGAGCAATTCCTACGAGCAGTACTTC.

The chain carries TRBV10-3 and TRBJ2-7; a possible D gene is TRBD1 (6 bases). The CDR3 totals 11 residues. CDR1 and CDR2 from the germline V gene are ENHRY and SYGVKD. Deletions cut 2 bases from V and 8 bases from J, with 7 bases between. The CDR3 sequence: CAISEDRQQYF. CDR3 nucleotides: TGTGCCATCAGTGAGGACAGGCAGCAGTACTTC.

J is TRBJ2-7 and V is TRBV20-1, with 9 positions matching TRBD2. The trim removed 3 bases at V and 6 bases at J, leaving 18 bases unmatched. Per the germline V gene, CDR1 is DFQATT and CDR2 is SNEGSKA (reference sequence). The length of the CDR3 is 17 residues. The CDR3 DNA sequence: TGCAGTGCTAGTCCCTGGGCTAGCGGGATCTTCTTAGGCGAGCAGTACTTC. Translating gives CSASPWASGIFLGEQYF.

V and J are TRBV19 and TRBJ1-5, with TRBD1 as a possible D gene (6 bases). The germline CDR1 and CDR2 sequences are LNHDA and SQIVND (reference sequence). This CDR3 region has 14 residues. Trimming shortened V by 11 bases and J by 11 bases, and 25 bases separated the two germline ends. This chain's CDR3 is CASHEGTSLGAQHF. CDR3 bases: TGTGCCTCCCACGAAGGGACATCGCTGGGGGCCCAGCATTTT. The variable domain in full, with the rest retrieved from reference TRBV19 and TRBJ1-5, is DGGITQSPKYLFRKEGQNVTLSCEQNLNHDAMYWYRQDPGQGLRLIYYSQIVNDFQKGDIAEGYSVSREKKESFPLTVTSAQKNPTAFYLCASHEGTSLGAQHFGDGTRLSIL.